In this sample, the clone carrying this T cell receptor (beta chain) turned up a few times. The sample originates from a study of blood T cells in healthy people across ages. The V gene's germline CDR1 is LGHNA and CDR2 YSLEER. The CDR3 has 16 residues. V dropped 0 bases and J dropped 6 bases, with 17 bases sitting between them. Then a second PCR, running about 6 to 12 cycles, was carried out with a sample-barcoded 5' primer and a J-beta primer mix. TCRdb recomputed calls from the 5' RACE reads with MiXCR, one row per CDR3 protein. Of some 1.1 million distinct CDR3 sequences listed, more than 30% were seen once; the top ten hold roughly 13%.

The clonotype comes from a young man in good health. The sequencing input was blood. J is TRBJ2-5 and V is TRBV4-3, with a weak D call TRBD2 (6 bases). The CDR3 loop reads CASSQDRTSGRKTQYF. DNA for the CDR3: TGCGCCAGCAGCCAAGACCGGACCTCAGGGAGGAAGACCCAGTACTTC.